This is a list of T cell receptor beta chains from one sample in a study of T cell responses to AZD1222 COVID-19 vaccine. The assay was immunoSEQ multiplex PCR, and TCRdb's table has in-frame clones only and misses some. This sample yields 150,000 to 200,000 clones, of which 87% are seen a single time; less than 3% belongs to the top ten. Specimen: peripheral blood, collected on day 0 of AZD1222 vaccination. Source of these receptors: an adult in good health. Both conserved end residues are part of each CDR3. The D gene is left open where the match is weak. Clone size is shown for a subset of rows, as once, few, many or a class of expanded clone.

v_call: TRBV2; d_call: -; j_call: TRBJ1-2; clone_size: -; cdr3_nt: TGTGCCAGCAGCGAAGTGTTCCCGGGGGGCGGCTACACCTTC; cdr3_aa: CASSEVFPGGGYTF
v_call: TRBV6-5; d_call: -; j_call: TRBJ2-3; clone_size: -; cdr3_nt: TGTGCCAGCAGCCTTACGGGTTGGGATACGCAGTATTTT; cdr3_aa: CASSLTGWDTQYF
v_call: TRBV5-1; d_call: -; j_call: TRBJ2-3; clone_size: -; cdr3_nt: TGCGCCAGCAGCTTGGCCTTGGGGCCAGATACGCAGTATTTT; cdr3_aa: CASSLALGPDTQYF
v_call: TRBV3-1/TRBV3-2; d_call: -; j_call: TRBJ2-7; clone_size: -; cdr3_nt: TGTGCCAGCAGCCAAGGGGTTCCTTCCTACGAGCAGTACTTC; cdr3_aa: CASSQGVPSYEQYF
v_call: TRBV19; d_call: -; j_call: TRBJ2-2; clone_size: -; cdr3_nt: TGTGCCAGTAGAGAGTGGACACCGAACACCGGGGAGCTGTTTTTT; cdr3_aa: CASREWTPNTGELFF
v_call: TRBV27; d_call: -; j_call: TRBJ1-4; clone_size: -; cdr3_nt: TGTGCCAGCAGTTCCATCTGGGGTACTAATGAAAAACTGTTTTTT; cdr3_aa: CASSSIWGTNEKLFF
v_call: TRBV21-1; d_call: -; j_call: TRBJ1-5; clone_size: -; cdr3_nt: TGTGCCAGCAGCAAGGAGAGCGGGCTTACCCCCCTCAGGGGGAGCAATCAGCCCCAGCATTTT; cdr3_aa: CASSKESGLTPLRGSNQPQHF
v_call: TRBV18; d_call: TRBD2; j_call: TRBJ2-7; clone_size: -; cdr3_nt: TGTGCCAGCTCACCCCGACTAGCGGGAGGCTACGAGCAGTACTTC; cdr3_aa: CASSPRLAGGYEQYF
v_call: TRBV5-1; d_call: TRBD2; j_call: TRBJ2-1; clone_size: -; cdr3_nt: TGCGCCAGCGCCCTAGCGGGAGAGGGCAATGAGCAGTTCTTC; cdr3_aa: CASALAGEGNEQFF
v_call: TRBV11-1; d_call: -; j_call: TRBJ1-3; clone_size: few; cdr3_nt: TGTGCCAGCAGCTGTATCGTACACTACTCTGGAAACACCATATATTTT; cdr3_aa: CASSCIVHYSGNTIYF